Below, one TCR beta chain is given with its context. Its antigen is still unknown. The data derive from a study of a mutant IDH1 vaccine in newly diagnosed glioma. In the study overall: Among treated patients, 62.5% were male and around 40% female, and mean age was about 41 years. Study-level points and caveats: Pseudoprogression showed no apparent link to changes in top peripheral T cell clonotypes. Across multiple MHC alleles, 93.3% of patients had vaccine-induced responses.

Germline values: CDR1 SNHLY, CDR2 FYNNEI. The V and J ends lost 10 bases and 5 bases respectively, with 17 bases between them. CDR3 length: 13 amino acids. Method: immunoSEQ multiplex PCR; TCRdb's copy keeps in-frame clones and lacks some. The sample contains about 98,000 clones, roughly 89% of which appear only once. Indicated time point: baseline, week 1 (first vaccination visit). The treatment here: pre-vaccination baseline after standard-of-care therapy. This chain connects TRBV2 to TRBJ2-5; D is uncertain. The clonotype originates from a woman between 50 and 59 years old with glioma. Sequenced material: PBMCs, taken from a glioma patient treated with radiotherapy, temozolomide or both. The CDR3 DNA follows: TGTGCCACCCCCTTGAGCCCTAGGGAGACCCAGTACTTC. Translation: CATPLSPRETQYF.